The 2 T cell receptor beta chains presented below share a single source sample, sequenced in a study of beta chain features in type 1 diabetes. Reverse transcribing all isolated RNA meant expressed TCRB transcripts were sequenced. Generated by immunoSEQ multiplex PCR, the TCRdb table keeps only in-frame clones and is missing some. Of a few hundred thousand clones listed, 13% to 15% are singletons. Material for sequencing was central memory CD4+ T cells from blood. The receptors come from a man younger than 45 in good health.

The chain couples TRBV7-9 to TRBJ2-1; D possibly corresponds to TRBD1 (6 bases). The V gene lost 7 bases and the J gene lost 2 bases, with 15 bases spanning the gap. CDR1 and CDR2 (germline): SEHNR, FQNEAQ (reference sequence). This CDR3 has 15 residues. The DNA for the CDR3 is TGTGCCAGCACCCCAGGGGCCGGGACCTACAATGAGCAGTTCTTC. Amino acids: CASTPGAGTYNEQFF. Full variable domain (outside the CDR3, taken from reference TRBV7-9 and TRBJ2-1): DTGVSQNPRHKITKRGQNVTFRCDPISEHNRLYWYRQTLGQGPEFLTYFQNEAQLEKSRLLSDRFSAERPKGSFSTLEIQRTEQGDSAMYLCASTPGAGTYNEQFFGPGTRLTVL.

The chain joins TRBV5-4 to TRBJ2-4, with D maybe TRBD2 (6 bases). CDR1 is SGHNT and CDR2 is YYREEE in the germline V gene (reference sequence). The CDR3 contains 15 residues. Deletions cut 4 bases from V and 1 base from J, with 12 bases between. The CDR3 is CASSPAGGAKNIQYF. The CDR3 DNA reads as TGTGCCAGCAGCCCGGCTGGGGGGGCCAAAAACATTCAGTACTTC.